Many counts were recorded for the clone carrying this TCR beta chain. As yet, its antigen is unknown. CDR1 and CDR2 (germline): MNHEY, SVGAGI. This CDR3 is built from 14 residues. V lost 4 bases and J lost 8; bases outside the gene matches: 10. The sample comes from a study of T cell repertoires in cytomegalovirus infection. Across the study: The public TCR beta signatures pointed to both CMV infection and matching HLA type. Study results and limitations: Frequencies of public TCR beta families were cumulated, and this identified carriers of CMV plus the relevant HLA.

TCRdb reanalysed the reads using MiXCR and keeps one entry per CDR3 protein. The sample has approximately 250,000 distinct CDR3 sequences, 9.1% seen once; the top ten hold roughly 16%. Sequences were obtained from PBMCs. The receptor comes from a human donor in good health (CMV status not recorded). Some clones in this sample may be carry-over from other donors' samples. The chain couples TRBV6-5 to TRBJ1-1; TRBD1 aligns across 7 bases. The CDR3 DNA follows: TGTGCCAGCAGTTCCTCCGGGACAGCACCCGAAGCTTTCTTT. It is translated as CASSSSGTAPEAFF.